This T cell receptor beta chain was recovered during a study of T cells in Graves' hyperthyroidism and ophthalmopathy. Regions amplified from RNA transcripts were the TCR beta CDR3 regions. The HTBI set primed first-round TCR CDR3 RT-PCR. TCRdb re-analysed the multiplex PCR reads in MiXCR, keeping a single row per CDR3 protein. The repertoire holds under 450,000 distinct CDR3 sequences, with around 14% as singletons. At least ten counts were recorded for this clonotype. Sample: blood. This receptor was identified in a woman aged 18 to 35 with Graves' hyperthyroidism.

The CDR3 is CASSGQAEQPQHF. The CDR3 nucleotides are TGTGCCAGCAGTGGGCAGGCGGAACAGCCCCAGCATTTT. V is TRBV2 and J is TRBJ1-5; no definite D call. V was clipped by 4 bases and J by 7 bases, with 11 bases between them. CDR3 length: 13 residues. Looked up from germline, CDR1 is SNHLY and CDR2 is FYNNEI.